A single sample gave rise to the 32 T cell receptor beta chains below, sequenced in a study of cytomegalovirus exposure and HLA in healthy donors. The PCR employed 60 Vbeta primers together with 13 Jbeta primers. This table comes from immunoSEQ multiplex PCR, and its TCRdb copy is limited to in-frame clones, with some not included. The profile shows roughly 150,000 clones, roughly 85% of them singletons. The sequencing sample was made of PBMCs. The source of these receptors is a woman aged 25 to 39 in good health and CMV-seronegative.

The rearrangement joins TRBV4-2 to TRBJ1-6; 8 positions match TRBD1. V gave up 2 bases and J gave up 6 bases; unmatched junction bases: 3. The CDR3 sequence is 15 residues long. CDR1 is LGHNA, CDR2 YNFKEQ, per germline. The CDR3, as DNA: TGTGCCAGCAGCCAACGACAGGGGAGTAATTCACCCCTCCACTTT. Translating it yields CASSQRQGSNSPLHF.

A single count supports this clone. The missing conserved phenylalanine or tryptophan at the end of this CDR3 makes a read error likely. This chain joins TRBV27 and TRBJ1-1; D ambiguous. From germline, CDR1 is MNHEY and CDR2 SMNVEV (reference sequence). V lost 0 bases and J lost 1, with 3 bases in between. CDR3 length equals 13 residues. The CDR3 DNA reads as TGTGCCAGCAGTTTATCAGCGAACACTGAAGCTTTCCTT. Amino acid sequence: CASSLSANTEAFL.

The V and J genes are TRBV2 and TRBJ2-2; TRBD2 matches 8 bases. The CDR3 contains 15 residues. Per the germline V gene, CDR1 is SNHLY and CDR2 is FYNNEI. The V segment lost 8 bases and the J segment 4 bases; nucleotides outside the gene matches: 9. CDR3 in DNA: TGTGCCAGCGGGGGACGGGGGGGAGGCACCGGGGAGCTGTTTTTT. Its translation: CASGGRGGGTGELFF.

The genes are TRBV5-1 and TRBJ1-1; D possibly corresponds to TRBD1 (5 bases). V lost 1 base and J lost 1, with 11 bases in between. Germline CDR1 and CDR2: SGHRS and YFSETQ. The CDR3 totals 15 residues. CDR3 residues: CASSLLPGGNTEAFF. The CDR3 DNA is TGCGCCAGCAGCTTGCTTCCGGGGGGGAACACTGAAGCTTTCTTT.

As for this clone: Different DNA sequences within this sample yield the same CDR3. CDR3 nucleotide sequence: TGCGCCAGCAGCTTGGGGGGGGGACAGAACACTGAAGCTTTCTTT. Translating it yields CASSLGGGQNTEAFF. The V and J genes are TRBV5-1 and TRBJ1-1; a weak D match, TRBD1 (6 bases). This CDR3 has 15 amino acids. V dropped 0 bases and J dropped 1 base, with 10 bases sitting between them. Germline-derived CDR1 and CDR2 are SGHRS and YFSETQ.

The rearrangement joins TRBV7-3 to TRBJ1-5, with D maybe TRBD1 (5 bases). This CDR3 comprises 19 residues. With 5 bases removed from V and 0 bases from J, the gap between germline ends came to 23 bases. Germline CDR1 and CDR2: SGHTA and FQGTGA. Here the CDR3 reads CASSTNVCGDAHSNQPQHF. The CDR3 DNA follows: TGTGCCAGCAGCACAAACGTATGCGGGGACGCACATAGCAATCAGCCCCAGCATTTT.

The chain employs TRBV5-1 and TRBJ2-7; 11 bases line up with TRBD2. Germline V gene lookup returns CDR1 SGHRS and CDR2 YFSETQ. V trimming: 2 bases; J trimming: 3 bases; junction bases outside the gene matches: 1. This CDR3 has 14 residues. CDR3 nucleotide sequence: TGCGCCAGCAGCTTTACTAGCGGGGGCTACGAGCAGTACTTC. This sequence encodes CASSFTSGGYEQYF.

The V gene is TRBV29-1, the J gene TRBJ1-1, with D perhaps TRBD1 (5 bases). Germline assignment: CDR1 SQVTM and CDR2 ANQGSEA. V was shortened by 7 bases and J by 4 bases, with 13 bases between the two germline ends. The CDR3 is made up of 12 amino acids. CDR3 residues: CSASGRTTEAFF. DNA for the CDR3: TGCAGCGCTTCAGGGAGGACCACTGAAGCTTTCTTT.

The CDR3 sequence: CALRRGRSNYGYTF. The CDR3 DNA reads TGTGCCTTGAGACGGGGAAGATCTAACTATGGCTACACCTTC. V gene TRBV30 combines with J gene TRBJ1-2; D not certain. Germline V gene sequence: CDR1 GTSNPN, CDR2 SVGIG (reference sequence). Trimming stripped 7 bases from V and 0 bases from J, with 15 bases between. The CDR3 sequence is 14 residues long.

The rearrangement uses TRBV4-1 and TRBJ1-1; D is perhaps TRBD1 (6 bases). Germline V lookup: CDR1 MGHRA, CDR2 YSYEKL. V lost 5 bases and J 0 bases, leaving 13 bases between the germline ends. The CDR3 covers 15 residues. CDR3: CASSVGQQMNTEAFF. The CDR3 DNA is TGCGCCAGCAGCGTTGGACAGCAGATGAACACTGAAGCTTTCTTT.

The chain is built from TRBV5-1 and TRBJ1-6, with TRBD1 matching over 10 bases. V dropped 0 bases and J dropped 9; count of bases not matched to a gene: 3. The CDR3 consists of 15 residues. The germline V gene encodes CDR1 SGHRS and CDR2 YFSETQ. CDR3 in DNA: TGCGCCAGCAGCTTGGAGGGACAGGGGTTTTCACCCCTCCACTTT. This sequence encodes CASSLEGQGFSPLHF.

The gene calls are TRBV6-5 and TRBJ1-1; 7 bases fit TRBD1. The length of the CDR3 is 15 residues. CDR1 MNHEY and CDR2 SVGAGI come from the germline V gene. The J segment lost 0 bases and the V segment lost 2 bases, leaving 3 bases of the junction unmatched. For the CDR3, the DNA is TGTGCCAGCAGTTACACGACAGGGATGAACACTGAAGCTTTCTTT. Its translation is CASSYTTGMNTEAFF.

The chain has TRBV7-2 and TRBJ2-3, with D uncertain. The CDR3 is 15 amino acids. V was clipped by 0 bases and J by 1 base, with 8 bases between them. Germline CDR1 reads SGHTA; CDR2 reads FQGNSA. CDR3 protein: CASSLALPGTDTQYF. CDR3 sequence (DNA): TGTGCCAGCAGCTTAGCGCTCCCGGGCACAGATACGCAGTATTTT.

The chain combines TRBV6-5 with TRBJ2-7; tentative D call: TRBD1 (8 bases). This CDR3 has 14 amino acids. The V gene lost 2 bases and the J gene lost 6 bases, with 14 bases spanning the gap. Germline V gene sequence: CDR1 MNHEY, CDR2 SVGAGI. CDR3 nucleotides: TGTGCCAGCAGTTACAGGACAGGGAGGGGCGAGCAGTACTTC. Its protein product is CASSYRTGRGEQYF.

This clone was seen only a few times. This rearrangement joins TRBV28 to TRBJ1-4; no clear D gene. The V end lost 3 bases, the J end lost 9 bases, and 8 bases lay between the germline ends. Germline V lookup: CDR1 MDHEN, CDR2 SYDVKM. There are 12 residues in the CDR3. CDR3 protein: CASSLQAKKLFF. CDR3 nucleotide sequence: TGTGCCAGCAGTTTGCAAGCGAAAAAACTGTTTTTT.

This clone has a handful of counts. The V call is TRBV19, the J call TRBJ2-5; D remains ambiguous. V was pared by 5 bases and J by 2 bases, with 6 bases between. This CDR3 has 12 amino acids. Germline CDR1 and CDR2: LNHDA and SQIVND (reference sequence). CDR3 nucleotide sequence: TGTGCCAGTAGTCAGGTTCAAGAGACCCAGTACTTC. Protein sequence: CASSQVQETQYF.

V usage is TRBV9 and J usage is TRBJ2-2; TRBD2 matches at 7 bases. The V gene's germline CDR1 is SGDLS and CDR2 YYNGEE. This CDR3 comprises 15 residues. V trimming: 1 base; J trimming: 1 base; junction bases outside the gene matches: 1. The CDR3 region has the DNA TGTGCCAGCAGCGTATCGGGAGGGAACACCGGGGAGCTGTTTTTT. It specifies CASSVSGGNTGELFF.

The chain uses TRBV5-1 and TRBJ1-1; TRBD1 aligns across 7 bases. Per the germline V gene, CDR1 is SGHRS and CDR2 is YFSETQ. V shed 1 base and J 3 bases; nucleotides not matched to a gene: 0. The CDR3 contains 13 residues. CDR3 sequence reads: CASSLTGDTEAFF. As DNA, the CDR3 is TGCGCCAGCAGCTTGACAGGGGACACTGAAGCTTTCTTT.

This clone was detected only a few times. The gene calls are TRBV7-2 and TRBJ1-5; D is unclear. Trimming shortened V by 0 bases and J by 4 bases, and 13 bases separated the two germline ends. Germline V gives CDR1 SGHTA, CDR2 FQGNSA. CDR3 length equals 16 residues. In DNA, the CDR3 is TGTGCCAGCAGCTTAGCGATCCAGGTGACGAATCAGCCCCAGCATTTT. Residues: CASSLAIQVTNQPQHF. Full variable domain (rest looked up from reference TRBV7-2 and TRBJ1-5): GAGVSQSPSNKVTEKGKDVELRCDPISGHTALYWYRQSLGQGLEFLIYFQGNSAPDKSGLPSDRFSAERTGGSVSTLTIQRTQQEDSAVYLCASSLAIQVTNQPQHFGDGTRLSIL.

V usage is TRBV7-2 and J usage is TRBJ2-5, with 8 bases identical to TRBD2. After removal of 5 bases from V and 2 bases from J, the junction contained 7 bases not matched to a gene. The CDR3 runs to 15 residues. Germline V gene data show CDR1 as SGHTA and CDR2 as FQGNSA. CDR3 sequence reads: CASSPLGLVQETQYF. CDR3 coding DNA: TGTGCCAGCAGCCCGTTGGGACTAGTGCAAGAGACCCAGTACTTC.

The V call is TRBV4-3, the J call TRBJ1-2, with 12 positions matching TRBD1. Trimming cost V 1 base and J 7 bases; bases outside gene matches: 4. The CDR3 contains 15 residues. Per the germline V gene, CDR1 is LGHNA and CDR2 is YSLEER. The CDR3 protein is CASSQGGTGGSGYTF. CDR3 nucleotides: TGCGCCAGCAGCCAAGGGGGGACAGGGGGCTCTGGCTACACCTTC.

The V call is TRBV30, the J call TRBJ1-4, with D perhaps TRBD1 (6 bases). Looked up from germline, CDR1 is GTSNPN and CDR2 is SVGIG (reference sequence). This CDR3 has 13 residues. Trimming stripped 5 bases from V and 8 bases from J, with 15 bases between. The CDR3 DNA sequence: TGTGCCTGGTTGGACAGCGGTGTGGAAAAACTGTTTTTT. Protein: CAWLDSGVEKLFF.

This chain connects TRBV4-1 to TRBJ2-1; 9 bases line up with TRBD2. Germline CDR1 reads MGHRA; CDR2 reads YSYEKL. J was trimmed by 5 bases and V by 4 bases; bases with no gene match: 3. CDR3 length: 14 amino acids. The CDR3: CASSPGLADNEQFF. Written as DNA, the CDR3 is TGCGCCAGCAGCCCGGGACTAGCTGACAATGAGCAGTTCTTC.

The V and J genes are TRBV6-1 and TRBJ2-6, with 8 bases lining up with TRBD2. This CDR3 contains 18 residues. Trimming cost V 3 bases and J 1 base; bases outside gene matches: 8. Looked up from germline, CDR1 is MNHNS and CDR2 is SASEGT. The CDR3 DNA follows: TGTGCCAGCAGTGAGGTGGTAGCGGGGCTATCTGGGGCCAACGTCCTGACTTTC. Residues: CASSEVVAGLSGANVLTF.

This clone has a single count. The chain is built from TRBV9 and TRBJ2-6; 9 bases fit TRBD1. The CDR3 totals 18 residues. The germline V gene encodes CDR1 SGDLS and CDR2 YYNGEE. With V trimmed by 4 bases and J by 0 bases, 8 bases remained unmatched. As DNA, the CDR3 is TGTGCCAGCAGCACCAGGACAGGGGAAAGCTCTGGGGCCAACGTCCTGACTTTC. It yields the protein CASSTRTGESSGANVLTF.

V gene TRBV6-1 combines with J gene TRBJ1-1; D uncertain. The germline V gene encodes CDR1 MNHNS and CDR2 SASEGT. V lost 2 bases, J lost 1 base, and 5 bases lay in between. The CDR3 runs to 13 residues. The CDR3 region is CASSEYSNTEAFF. DNA of the CDR3: TGTGCCAGCAGTGAATACTCGAACACTGAAGCTTTCTTT.

The rearrangement joins TRBV5-4 to TRBJ2-7, with TRBD1 matching over 7 bases. The CDR3 runs 14 residues. Germline assignment: CDR1 SGHNT and CDR2 YYREEE (reference sequence). The V and J ends lost 0 bases and 3 bases, in that order; junction bases with no gene match: 3. CDR3 bases: TGTGCCAGCAGCTTGGGGGGACAGAACTACGAGCAGTACTTC. It codes for CASSLGGQNYEQYF.

The V call is TRBV6-5, the J call TRBJ1-5; TRBD1 matches at 7 bases. Trimming took 5 bases from V and 1 from J; bases not matched to a gene: 2. Germline CDR1 and CDR2: MNHEY and SVGAGI. This CDR3 region has 14 residues. This CDR3 is CASSDRVSNQPQHF. Here the CDR3 DNA reads TGTGCCAGCAGTGACAGGGTGAGCAATCAGCCCCAGCATTTT.

V gene TRBV5-4 combines with J gene TRBJ1-2; 7 bases line up with TRBD1. This CDR3 spans 13 amino acids. The V and J ends lost 4 bases and 5 bases, in that order; junction bases with no gene match: 5. Germline assignment: CDR1 SGHNT and CDR2 YYREEE (reference sequence). DNA of the CDR3: TGTGCCAGCAGCCAACTACAGGGGTATGGCTACACCTTC. It yields the protein CASSQLQGYGYTF.

V gene TRBV6-1 combines with J gene TRBJ1-2; tentative D call: TRBD1 (6 bases). Per germline, CDR1 MNHNS and CDR2 SASEGT. Trimming took off 5 bases at V and 4 bases at J, with 14 bases between the two ends. CDR3 length: 14 residues. The CDR3 DNA sequence: TGTGCCAGCAGTACCGACAGGATCTCCTATGGCTACACCTTC. It translates to CASSTDRISYGYTF.

The chain joins TRBV7-3 to TRBJ2-1; 8 bases are a match to TRBD2. V shed 5 bases, J shed 2 bases, and the junction held 8 bases outside the gene matches. The CDR3 runs to 16 residues. Germline CDR1 and CDR2: SGHTA and FQGTGA. CDR3 sequence reads: CASSARGGVAYNEQFF. CDR3 bases: TGTGCCAGCAGCGCCCGGGGGGGGGTCGCCTACAATGAGCAGTTCTTC.

The gene calls are TRBV27 and TRBJ1-1; TRBD1 aligns across 7 bases. CDR1 MNHEY and CDR2 SMNVEV come from the germline V gene (reference sequence). V trimming: 4 bases; J trimming: 3 bases; junction bases outside the gene matches: 5. This CDR3 contains 14 residues. The CDR3 is CASSSGQAHTEAFF. The CDR3 DNA follows: TGTGCCAGCAGTTCCGGACAGGCTCACACTGAAGCTTTCTTT.